The entry below gives a single T cell receptor (beta chain) sequence along with its context. The CDR3 is made up of 16 amino acids. CDR1 and CDR2 from the germline V gene are MNHEY and SVGAGI. Trimming removed 4 bases from V and 2 bases from J, with 17 bases in between. These data belong to a study of cytomegalovirus exposure and HLA in healthy donors. Assay: immunoSEQ multiplex PCR; the TCRdb copy retains only in-frame clones and omits some. Altogether just over 20,000 clones are present, roughly 97% being singletons, with the ten largest covering over 9.5%. This sequence joins TRBV6-5 and TRBJ2-5; D might be TRBD2 (5 bases). Sequencing input: PBMCs. The clonotype was recovered from a man aged 25-40 years in good health and CMV-seropositive. The CDR3 reads CASSSPRRGRQETQYF. The CDR3, as DNA: TGTGCCAGCAGTTCCCCCCGGCGCGGGCGGCAAGAGACCCAGTACTTC.